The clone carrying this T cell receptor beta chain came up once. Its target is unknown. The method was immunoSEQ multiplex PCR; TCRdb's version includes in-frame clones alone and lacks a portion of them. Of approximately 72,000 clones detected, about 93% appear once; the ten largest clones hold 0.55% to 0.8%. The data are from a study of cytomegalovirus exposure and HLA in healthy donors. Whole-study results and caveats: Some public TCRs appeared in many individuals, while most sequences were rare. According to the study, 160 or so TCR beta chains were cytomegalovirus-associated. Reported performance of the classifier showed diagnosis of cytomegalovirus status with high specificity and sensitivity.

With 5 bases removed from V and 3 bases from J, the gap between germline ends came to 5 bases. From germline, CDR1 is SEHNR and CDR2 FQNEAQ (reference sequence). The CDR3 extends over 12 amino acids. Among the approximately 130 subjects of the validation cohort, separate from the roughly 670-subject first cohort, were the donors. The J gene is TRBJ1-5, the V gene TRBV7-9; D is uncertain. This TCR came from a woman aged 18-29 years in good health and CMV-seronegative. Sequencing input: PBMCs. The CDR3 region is CASSPSNQPQHF. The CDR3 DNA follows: TGTGCCAGCAGCCCATCCAATCAGCCCCAGCATTTT.